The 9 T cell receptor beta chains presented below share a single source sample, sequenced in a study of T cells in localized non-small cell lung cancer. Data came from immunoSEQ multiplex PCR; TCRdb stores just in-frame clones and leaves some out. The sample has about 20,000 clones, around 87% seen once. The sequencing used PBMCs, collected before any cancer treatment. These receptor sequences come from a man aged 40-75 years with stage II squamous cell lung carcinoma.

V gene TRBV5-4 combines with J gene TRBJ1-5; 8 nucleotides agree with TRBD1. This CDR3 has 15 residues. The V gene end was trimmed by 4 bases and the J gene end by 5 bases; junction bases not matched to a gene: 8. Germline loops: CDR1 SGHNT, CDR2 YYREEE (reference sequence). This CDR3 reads CASSTGQGGDQPQHF. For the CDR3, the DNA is TGTGCCAGCAGCACCGGACAGGGCGGGGATCAGCCCCAGCATTTT.

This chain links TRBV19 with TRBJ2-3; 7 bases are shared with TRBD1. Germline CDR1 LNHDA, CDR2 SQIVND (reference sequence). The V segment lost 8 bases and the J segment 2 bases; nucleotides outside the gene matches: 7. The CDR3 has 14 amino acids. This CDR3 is CASGSGGPTDTQYF. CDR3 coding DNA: TGTGCCAGTGGGTCAGGGGGACCCACAGATACGCAGTATTTT.

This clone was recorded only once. The CDR3 region is CAIRDRATDTQYF. The CDR3 DNA reads as TGCGCCATCCGGGACAGGGCCACAGATACGCAGTATTTT. V usage is TRBV5-1 and J usage is TRBJ2-3; 9 bases match TRBD1. With V trimmed by 9 bases and J by 2 bases, 4 bases remained unmatched. Germline V gene data show CDR1 as SGHRS and CDR2 as YFSETQ. The length of the CDR3 is 13 residues.

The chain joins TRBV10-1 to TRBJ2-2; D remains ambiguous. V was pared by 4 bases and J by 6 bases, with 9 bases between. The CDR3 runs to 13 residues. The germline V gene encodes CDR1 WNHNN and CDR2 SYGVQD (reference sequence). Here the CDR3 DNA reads TGCGCCAGCAGTGCCCTGTCATCCGGGGAGCTGTTTTTT. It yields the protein CASSALSSGELFF.

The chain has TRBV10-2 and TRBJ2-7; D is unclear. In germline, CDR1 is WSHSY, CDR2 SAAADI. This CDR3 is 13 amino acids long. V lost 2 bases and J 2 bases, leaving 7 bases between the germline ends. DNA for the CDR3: TGCGCCAGCAGTGAGGGGCGGACCTACGAGCAGTACTTC. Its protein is CASSEGRTYEQYF.

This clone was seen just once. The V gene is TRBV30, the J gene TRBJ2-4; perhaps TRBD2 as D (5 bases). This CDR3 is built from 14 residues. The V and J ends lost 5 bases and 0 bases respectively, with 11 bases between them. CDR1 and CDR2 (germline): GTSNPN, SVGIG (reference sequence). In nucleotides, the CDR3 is TGTGCCTGGGCATTCGGGATAGCCAAAAACATTCAGTACTTC. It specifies CAWAFGIAKNIQYF.

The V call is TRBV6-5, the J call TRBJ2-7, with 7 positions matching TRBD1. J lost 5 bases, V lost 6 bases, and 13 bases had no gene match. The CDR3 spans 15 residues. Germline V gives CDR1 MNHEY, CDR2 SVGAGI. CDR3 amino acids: CASSFTRQGGDEQYF. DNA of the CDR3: TGTGCCAGCAGCTTTACTCGACAGGGCGGCGACGAGCAGTACTTC.

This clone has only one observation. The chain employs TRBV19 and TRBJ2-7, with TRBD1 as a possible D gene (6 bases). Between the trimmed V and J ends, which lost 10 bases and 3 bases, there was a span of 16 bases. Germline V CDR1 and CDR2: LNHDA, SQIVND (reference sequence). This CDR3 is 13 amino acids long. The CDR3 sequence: CATRGLLGYEQYF. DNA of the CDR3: TGTGCCACCAGGGGCCTTCTTGGCTACGAGCAGTACTTC.

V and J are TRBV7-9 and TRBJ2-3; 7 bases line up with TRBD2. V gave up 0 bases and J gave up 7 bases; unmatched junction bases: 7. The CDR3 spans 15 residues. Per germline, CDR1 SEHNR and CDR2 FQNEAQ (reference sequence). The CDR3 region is CASSLAGGPTNTQYF. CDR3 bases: TGTGCCAGCAGCTTAGCGGGAGGGCCAACCAATACGCAGTATTTT. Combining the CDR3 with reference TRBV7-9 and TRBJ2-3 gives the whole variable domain DTGVSQNPRHKITKRGQNVTFRCDPISEHNRLYWYRQTLGQGPEFLTYFQNEAQLEKSRLLSDRFSAERPKGSFSTLEIQRTEQGDSAMYLCASSLAGGPTNTQYFGPGTRLTVL.